Listed below are T cell receptor beta chains from one sample, sequenced in a study of blood T cell repertoires in COVID-19. Produced via immunoSEQ multiplex PCR; TCRdb's table is partial and in-frame only. This table holds roughly 160,000 clones, roughly 91% found once. The specimen sequenced was peripheral blood. Every receptor here comes from a man between 18 and 35 years old with acute or convalescent COVID-19. The CDR3 runs from the conserved cysteine through the conserved F or W. A D gene is named only where the DNA matches it firmly.

>TRBV5-6|TRBJ2-1|-
CASSLEWLSYNEQFF
TGTGCCAGCAGCTTGGAGTGGCTTTCCTACAATGAGCAGTTCTTC
>TRBV30|TRBJ2-1|TRBD2
CAWSEIIAGEQFF
TGTGCCTGGAGTGAGATAATAGCGGGGGAGCAGTTCTTC
>TRBV6-6|TRBJ2-1|-
CASSYDASGEQFF
TGTGCCAGCAGTTACGACGCTTCGGGTGAGCAGTTCTTC
>TRBV4-1|TRBJ2-7|TRBD2
CASSQDIGPAGGPYEQYF
TGCGCCAGCAGCCAAGATATCGGGCCCGCGGGAGGGCCCTACGAGCAGTACTTC
>TRBV25-1|TRBJ2-5|TRBD2
CASSSGGPQETQYF
TGTGCCAGCAGTAGCGGGGGCCCCCAAGAGACCCAGTACTTC
>TRBV6-1|TRBJ2-1|TRBD2
CASLEREGTPWGQFF
TGTGCCAGCCTTGAGCGGGAGGGTACCCCTTGGGGGCAGTTCTTC
>TRBV6-5|TRBJ2-7|TRBD1
CASSYSGTGSYEQYF
TGTGCCAGCAGTTACTCTGGGACAGGCTCCTACGAGCAGTACTTC
>TRBV9|TRBJ2-3|-
CASSVAVPASTDTQYF
TGTGCCAGCAGCGTAGCGGTACCCGCTAGCACAGATACGCAGTATTTT
>TRBV15|TRBJ2-7|TRBD1
CATTRQGNYEQYF
TGTGCCACCACCCGACAGGGGAACTACGAGCAGTACTTC
>TRBV9|TRBJ1-2|TRBD1
CASSGGGQAINYGYTF
TGTGCCAGCAGCGGTGGGGGACAGGCGATTAACTATGGCTACACCTTC
>TRBV24-1|TRBJ2-2|-
CATREFGDTGELFF
TGTGCCACCAGGGAGTTCGGTGATACCGGGGAGCTGTTTTTT
>TRBV6-2/TRBV6-3|TRBJ2-1|TRBD2
CASSYPYPPSGGHNEQFF
TGTGCCAGCAGTTACCCATACCCCCCTAGCGGGGGGCACAATGAGCAGTTCTTC
>TRBV7-2|TRBJ2-5|TRBD2
CASSPPGLGMGTQYF
TGTGCCAGCAGTCCTCCGGGACTAGGGATGGGGACCCAGTACTTC